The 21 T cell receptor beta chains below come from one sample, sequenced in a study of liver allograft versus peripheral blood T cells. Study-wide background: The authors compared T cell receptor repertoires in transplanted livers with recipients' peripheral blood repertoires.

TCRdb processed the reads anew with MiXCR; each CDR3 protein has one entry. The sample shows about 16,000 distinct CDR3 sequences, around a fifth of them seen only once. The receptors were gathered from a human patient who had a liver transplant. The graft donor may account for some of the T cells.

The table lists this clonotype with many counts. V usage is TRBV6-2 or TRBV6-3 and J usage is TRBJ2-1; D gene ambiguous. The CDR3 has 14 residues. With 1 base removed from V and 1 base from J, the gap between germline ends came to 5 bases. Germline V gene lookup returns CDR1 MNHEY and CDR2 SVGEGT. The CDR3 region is CASSYLTSYNEQFF. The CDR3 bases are TGTGCCAGCAGTTACTTGACTTCCTACAATGAGCAGTTCTTC.

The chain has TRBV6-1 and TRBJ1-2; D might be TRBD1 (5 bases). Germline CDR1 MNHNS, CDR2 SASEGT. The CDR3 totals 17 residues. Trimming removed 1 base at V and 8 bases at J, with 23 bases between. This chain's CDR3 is CASSEGGGGVGVGGYTF. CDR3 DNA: TGTGCCAGCAGTGAAGGAGGCGGGGGGGTCGGGGTTGGAGGCTACACCTTC.

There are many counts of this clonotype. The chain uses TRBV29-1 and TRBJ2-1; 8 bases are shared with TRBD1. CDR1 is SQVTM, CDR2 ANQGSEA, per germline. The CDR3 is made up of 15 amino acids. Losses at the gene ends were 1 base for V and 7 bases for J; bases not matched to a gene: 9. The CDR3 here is CSVEGAGGWANEQFF. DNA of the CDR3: TGCAGCGTTGAAGGGGCAGGGGGCTGGGCAAATGAGCAGTTCTTC.

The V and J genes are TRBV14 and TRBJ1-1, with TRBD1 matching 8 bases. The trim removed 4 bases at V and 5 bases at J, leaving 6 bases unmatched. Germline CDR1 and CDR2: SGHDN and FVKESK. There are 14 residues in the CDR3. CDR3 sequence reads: CASSRRTGLTEAFF. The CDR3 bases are TGTGCCAGCAGCCGGCGGACAGGGCTGACTGAAGCTTTCTTT.

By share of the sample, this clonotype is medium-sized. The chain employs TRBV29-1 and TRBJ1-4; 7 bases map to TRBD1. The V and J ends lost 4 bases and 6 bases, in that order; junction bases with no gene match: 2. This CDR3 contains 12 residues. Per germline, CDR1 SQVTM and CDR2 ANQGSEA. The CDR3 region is CSVGRGDEKLFF. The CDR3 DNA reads TGCAGCGTTGGCAGGGGGGATGAAAAACTGTTTTTT.

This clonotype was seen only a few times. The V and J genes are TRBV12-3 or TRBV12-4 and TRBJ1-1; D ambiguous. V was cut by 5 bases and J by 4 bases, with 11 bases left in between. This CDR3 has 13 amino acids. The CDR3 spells CASSNQDGTEAFF. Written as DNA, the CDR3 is TGTGCCAGCAGTAATCAGGACGGCACTGAAGCTTTCTTT.

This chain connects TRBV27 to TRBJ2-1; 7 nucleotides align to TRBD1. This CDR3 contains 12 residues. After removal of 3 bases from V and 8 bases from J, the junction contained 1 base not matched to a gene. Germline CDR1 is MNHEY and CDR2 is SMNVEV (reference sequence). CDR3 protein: CASSLTGHEQFF. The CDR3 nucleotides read TGTGCCAGCAGTTTGACAGGGCATGAGCAGTTCTTC.

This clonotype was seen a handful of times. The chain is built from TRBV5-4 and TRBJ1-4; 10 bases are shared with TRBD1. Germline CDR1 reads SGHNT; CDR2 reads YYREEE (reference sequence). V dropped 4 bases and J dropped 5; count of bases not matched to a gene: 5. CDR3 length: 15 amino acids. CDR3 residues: CASSLPGQGNEKLFF. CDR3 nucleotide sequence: TGTGCCAGCAGCCTACCGGGACAGGGGAATGAAAAACTGTTTTTT. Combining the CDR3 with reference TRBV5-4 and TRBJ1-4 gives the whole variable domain ETGVTQSPTHLIKTRGQQVTLRCSSQSGHNTVSWYQQALGQGPQFIFQYYREEENGRGNFPPRFSGLQFPNYSSELNVNALELDDSALYLCASSLPGQGNEKLFFGSGTQLSVL.

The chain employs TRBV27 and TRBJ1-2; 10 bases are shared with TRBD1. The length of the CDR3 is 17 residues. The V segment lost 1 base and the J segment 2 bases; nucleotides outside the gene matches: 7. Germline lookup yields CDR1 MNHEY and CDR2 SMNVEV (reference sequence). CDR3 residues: CASSLFGGGQGNYGYTF. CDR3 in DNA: TGTGCCAGCAGTTTATTTGGAGGGGGACAGGGGAACTATGGCTACACCTTC.

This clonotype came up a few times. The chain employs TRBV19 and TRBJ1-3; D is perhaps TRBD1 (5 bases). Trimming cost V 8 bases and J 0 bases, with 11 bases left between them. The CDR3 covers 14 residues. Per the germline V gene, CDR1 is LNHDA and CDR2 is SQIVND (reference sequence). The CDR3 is CASSRQTSGNTIYF. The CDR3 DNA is TGTGCCAGTTCCCGACAGACCTCTGGAAACACCATATATTTT.

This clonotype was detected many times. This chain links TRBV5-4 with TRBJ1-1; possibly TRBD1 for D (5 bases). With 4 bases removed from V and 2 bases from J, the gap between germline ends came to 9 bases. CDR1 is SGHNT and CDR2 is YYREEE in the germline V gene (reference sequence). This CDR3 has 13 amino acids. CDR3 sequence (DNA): TGTGCCAGCAGCGCTGACAGTAACACTGAAGCTTTCTTT. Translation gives CASSADSNTEAFF. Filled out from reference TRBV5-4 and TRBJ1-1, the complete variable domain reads ETGVTQSPTHLIKTRGQQVTLRCSSQSGHNTVSWYQQALGQGPQFIFQYYREEENGRGNFPPRFSGLQFPNYSSELNVNALELDDSALYLCASSADSNTEAFFGQGTRLTVV.

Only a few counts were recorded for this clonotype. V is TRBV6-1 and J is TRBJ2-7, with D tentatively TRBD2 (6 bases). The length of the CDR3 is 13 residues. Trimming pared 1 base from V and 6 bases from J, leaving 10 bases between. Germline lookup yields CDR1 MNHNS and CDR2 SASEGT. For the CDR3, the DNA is TGTGCCAGCAGTGAAGGTTGGAGGGGCGAGCAGTACTTC. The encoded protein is CASSEGWRGEQYF.

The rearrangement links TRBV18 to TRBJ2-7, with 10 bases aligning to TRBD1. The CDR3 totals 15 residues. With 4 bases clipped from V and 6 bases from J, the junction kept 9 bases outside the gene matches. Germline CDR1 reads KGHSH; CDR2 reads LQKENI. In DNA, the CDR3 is TGTGCCAGCTCACTCGGGACAGGGGAGCTAGGCGAGCAGTACTTC. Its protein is CASSLGTGELGEQYF.

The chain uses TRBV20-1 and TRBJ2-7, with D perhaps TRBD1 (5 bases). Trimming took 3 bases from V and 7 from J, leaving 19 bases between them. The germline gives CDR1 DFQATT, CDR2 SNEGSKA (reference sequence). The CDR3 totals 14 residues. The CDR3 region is CSASGGPAKGEQYF. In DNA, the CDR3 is TGCAGTGCTAGCGGTGGGCCCGCCAAGGGGGAGCAGTACTTC.

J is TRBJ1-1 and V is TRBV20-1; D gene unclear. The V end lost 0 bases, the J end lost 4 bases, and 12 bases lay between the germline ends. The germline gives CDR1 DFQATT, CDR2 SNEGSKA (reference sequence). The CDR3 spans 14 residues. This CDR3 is CSARDWLLGTEAFF. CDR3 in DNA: TGCAGTGCTAGAGATTGGCTCCTGGGCACTGAAGCTTTCTTT.

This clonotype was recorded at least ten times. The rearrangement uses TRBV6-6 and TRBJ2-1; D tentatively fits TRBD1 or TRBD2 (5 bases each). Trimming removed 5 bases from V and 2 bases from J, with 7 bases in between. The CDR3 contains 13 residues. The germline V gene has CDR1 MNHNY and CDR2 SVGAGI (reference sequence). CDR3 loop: CASSQGPYNEQFF. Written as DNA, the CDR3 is TGTGCCAGCAGTCAGGGACCCTACAATGAGCAGTTCTTC.

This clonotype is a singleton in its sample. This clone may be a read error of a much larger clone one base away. For the CDR3, the DNA is TGTGCCAGCACTCCCGGAACAAGGGCAGGGGGTGGGTTCGGCGAAAAACTGTTTTTT. Amino acid sequence: CASTPGTRAGGGFGEKLFF. This rearrangement joins TRBV6-5 to TRBJ1-4, with 7 bases identical to TRBD1. The V segment lost 7 bases and the J segment 8 bases; nucleotides outside the gene matches: 25. There are 19 residues in the CDR3. Germline V gives CDR1 MNHEY, CDR2 SVGAGI.

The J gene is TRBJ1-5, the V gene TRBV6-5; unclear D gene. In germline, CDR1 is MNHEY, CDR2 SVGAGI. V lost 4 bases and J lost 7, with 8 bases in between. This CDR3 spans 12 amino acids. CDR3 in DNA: TGTGCCAGCAGTTCCCCGGGGCAGCCCCAGCATTTT. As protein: CASSSPGQPQHF.

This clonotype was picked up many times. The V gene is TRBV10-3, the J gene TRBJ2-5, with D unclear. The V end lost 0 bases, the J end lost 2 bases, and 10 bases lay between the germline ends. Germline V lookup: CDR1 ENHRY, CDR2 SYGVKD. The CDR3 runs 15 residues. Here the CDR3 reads CAISESWTAQETQYF. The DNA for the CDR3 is TGTGCCATCAGTGAGTCGTGGACGGCACAAGAGACCCAGTACTTC.

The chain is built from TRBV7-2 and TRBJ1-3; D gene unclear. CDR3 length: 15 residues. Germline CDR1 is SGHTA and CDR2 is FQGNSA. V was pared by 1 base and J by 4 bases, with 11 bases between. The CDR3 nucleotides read TGTGCCAGCAGCTTAGAACCCGGAGGCGGAAACACCATATATTTT. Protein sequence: CASSLEPGGGNTIYF.

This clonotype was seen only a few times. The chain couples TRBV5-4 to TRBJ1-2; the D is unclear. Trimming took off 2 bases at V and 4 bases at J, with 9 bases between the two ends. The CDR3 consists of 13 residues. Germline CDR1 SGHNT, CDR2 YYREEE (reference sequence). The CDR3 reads CASSLSGPYGYTF. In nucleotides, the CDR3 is TGTGCCAGCAGCTTATCAGGACCCTATGGCTACACCTTC.